The rows below give T cell receptor beta chains drawn from one sample of a study of T-cell memory formation after mild COVID-19. TCRdb reprocessed the 5' RACE reads via MiXCR and lists one record per CDR3 protein. There are roughly 300,000 distinct CDR3 sequences in the sample; 8% to 10% occur only once, and about 20% lies in the top ten. The sequenced sample consisted of PBMCs or a T cell subset sorted from them (not recorded which). Receptors were obtained from a man aged 18 to 29 who had mild COVID-19 (a few samples of this study predate the infection). Cell type and time point are not known. CDR3s include the opening cysteine and the closing phenylalanine or tryptophan. A D gene is named only where the DNA matches it firmly. Clone size is not always given. Where it is, it says once, few, many or a class for expanded clones.

j_gene | abundance | d_gene | v_gene | CDR3aa | CDR3nt
TRBJ2-5 | . | . | TRBV19 | CASSNVGEETQYF | TGTGCCAGTAGTAACGTCGGAGAAGAGACCCAGTACTTC
TRBJ2-7 | . | . | TRBV12-3/TRBV12-4 | CASSLTHTYEQYF | TGTGCCAGCAGTTTAACCCACACCTACGAGCAGTACTTC
TRBJ2-1 | . | TRBD2 | TRBV20-1 | CSATTGRLAGSEQFF | TGCAGTGCTACCACTGGCCGGCTAGCGGGGAGTGAGCAGTTCTTC
TRBJ2-2 | few | TRBD1 | TRBV9 | CASSPSDRSGELFF | TGTGCCAGCAGCCCTTCGGACAGGTCCGGGGAGCTGTTTTTT
TRBJ2-1 | . | . | TRBV29-1 | CSHWGTKGNEQFF | TGCAGTCATTGGGGGACCAAAGGCAATGAGCAGTTCTTC
TRBJ2-2 | many | TRBD1 | TRBV20-1 | CSARIPGQESTGELFF | TGCAGTGCTAGGATACCGGGACAGGAATCCACCGGGGAGCTGTTTTTT
TRBJ1-5 | few | . | TRBV4-3 | CASSQEWGQPQHF | TGCGCCAGCAGCCAAGAATGGGGACAGCCCCAGCATTTT
TRBJ2-5 | . | TRBD1 | TRBV6-2/TRBV6-3 | CASSWGQGRAQETQYF | TGTGCCAGCAGTTGGGGACAGGGAAGGGCACAAGAGACCCAGTACTTC
TRBJ2-5 | few | TRBD2 | TRBV10-2 | CATTPERGPGTQYF | TGCGCCACAACCCCCGAGCGGGGCCCAGGGACCCAGTACTTC
TRBJ2-5 | many | TRBD2 | TRBV4-3 | CASSSQRGGQETQYF | TGCGCCAGCAGCAGTCAACGCGGGGGTCAAGAGACCCAGTACTTC
TRBJ2-1 | few | TRBD2 | TRBV10-2 | CASSERLAGVSFMRGVF | TGCGCCAGCAGTGAGCGACTAGCGGGGGTATCCTTTATGAGAGGGGTCTTC
TRBJ2-2 | many | . | TRBV12-3/TRBV12-4 | CASSSGTGELFF | TGTGCCAGCAGTTCTGGTACCGGGGAGCTGTTTTTT
TRBJ2-3 | . | . | TRBV11-3 | CASSPIGEDTQYF | TGTGCCAGCAGCCCCATAGGGGAAGATACGCAGTATTTT
TRBJ2-7 | . | . | TRBV29-1 | CSVEGQSIYEQYF | TGCAGCGTTGAAGGGCAAAGTATCTACGAGCAGTACTTC
TRBJ2-5 | . | . | TRBV12-3/TRBV12-4 | CASSKLRDQETQYF | TGTGCCAGCAGCAAATTAAGGGACCAAGAGACCCAGTACTTC
TRBJ2-5 | few | TRBD2 | TRBV15 | CATSDPGLAGIQETQYF | TGTGCCACCAGTGACCCGGGACTAGCGGGGATCCAAGAGACCCAGTACTTC
TRBJ2-7 | many | . | TRBV29-1 | CSVGKGSPYEQYF | TGCAGCGTTGGAAAAGGGTCGCCCTACGAGCAGTACTTC
TRBJ2-4 | . | . | TRBV12-3/TRBV12-4 | CASKGAKNIQYF | TGCGCCTCTAAGGGAGCCAAAAACATTCAGTACTTC
TRBJ1-1 | few | TRBD1 | TRBV6-1 | CASPRGQAMNTEAFF | TGTGCCAGCCCAAGAGGACAGGCAATGAACACTGAAGCTTTCTTT
TRBJ1-1 | few | . | TRBV7-2 | CASSLAGVQGTNTEAFF | TGTGCCAGCAGCTTAGCGGGTGTTCAGGGTACGAACACTGAAGCTTTCTTT
TRBJ1-5 | . | TRBD1 | TRBV20-1 | CSAAPSGGGQPQHF | TGCAGTGCTGCGCCCTCAGGGGGTGGACAGCCCCAGCATTTT
TRBJ2-1 | few | . | TRBV7-3 | CASSLTWKQEQFF | TGTGCCAGCAGCTTAACGTGGAAGCAAGAGCAGTTCTTC
TRBJ2-7 | once | . | TRBV18 | CASSAGTLSYEQYF | TGTGCCAGCTCAGCCGGGACACTCTCCTACGAGCAGTACTTC
TRBJ1-4 | . | . | TRBV5-6 | CASSFGSNEKLFF | TGTGCCAGCAGCTTTGGCAGCAATGAAAAACTGTTTTTT
TRBJ2-1 | few | TRBD1 | TRBV29-1 | CSGQTGGKNEQFF | TGCAGCGGGCAGACAGGGGGTAAGAATGAGCAGTTCTTC
TRBJ2-5 | few | . | TRBV19 | CASRNRRGQETQYF | TGTGCCAGTAGGAACAGGAGGGGACAAGAGACCCAGTACTTC
TRBJ2-1 | . | . | TRBV5-1 | CASSLGSGRGNEQFF | TGCGCCAGCAGTCTCGGGTCGGGCCGGGGGAATGAGCAGTTCTTC